This TCR beta chain was sequenced during a study of T cells in Graves' hyperthyroidism and ophthalmopathy. Whole-study findings and limits: Blood samples included most of the expanded thyroid clonotypes exceeding 0.001.

V was shortened by 3 bases and J by 4 bases, with 6 bases between the two germline ends. This CDR3 region has 12 residues. Using RNA transcripts as the source, TCR beta CDR3 regions were amplified. A first-round RT-PCR of the TCR CDR3 used the HTBI primer set. TCRdb recomputed calls from the multiplex PCR reads with MiXCR, one row per CDR3 protein. The table has 600,000 to 650,000 distinct CDR3 sequences, roughly 17% seen once. Turning to this clonotype: Its antigen is currently unknown.

The TCR was taken from a woman aged 30 to 39 with Graves' hyperthyroidism. The chain employs TRBV12-3 or TRBV12-4 and TRBJ1-2; D is unclear. Input material: blood. This CDR3 is CASSFKFYGYTF. The DNA for the CDR3 is TGTGCCAGCAGTTTCAAGTTCTATGGCTACACCTTC.